This TCR beta chain was sequenced during a study of blood T cell repertoires in COVID-19. Study in general: Donors in the United States, Italy and Spain gave samples during acute or convalescent COVID-19. PBMCs, B-cell-depleted T cells, or T cells provided the cDNA or gDNA that made up the material.

Per the study methods: Using reference gene primer amplification, nucleated cell counts were estimated. Sequenced by immunoSEQ multiplex PCR; TCRdb stores in-frame clones only, minus some. The V and J calls and clone size come from that table; D and trimming were worked out from the DNA. The sample lists some 290,000 clones, roughly 86% occurring once. Germline-derived CDR1 and CDR2 are LGHDT and YNNKEL (reference sequence). Trimming took 9 bases from V and 3 from J; bases not matched to a gene: 5. This CDR3 has 13 residues. This clone was recorded only once. The chain is built from TRBV3-1 (or the pseudogene TRBV3-2) and TRBJ2-7; 10 bases align to TRBD2. The sample was peripheral blood. The sequence derives from a man aged 18-30 years with active or convalescent COVID-19. CDR3 sequence reads: CARRAGGGYEQYF. In DNA, the CDR3 is TGTGCCAGACGAGCGGGAGGGGGCTACGAGCAGTACTTC.